This T cell receptor (beta chain) is drawn from a study of control samples from healthy donors and cancer patients. Sequenced by immunoSEQ multiplex PCR; TCRdb stores in-frame clones only, minus some. This table has 140,000 or so clones, about 91% appearing once. This CDR3 has 16 residues. V lost 2 bases and J lost 5; bases outside the gene matches: 10. CDR1 is MGHRA, CDR2 YSYEKL, per germline. This clone was recorded a few times. This receptor was obtained from a man aged 25 to 40 in good health. The J gene is TRBJ1-1, the V gene TRBV4-1, with 8 nucleotides matching TRBD1. Sequenced sample: blood. CDR3 region: CASSQPALTGGTEAFF. As DNA, the CDR3 is TGCGCCAGCAGCCAACCCGCACTAACAGGGGGGACTGAAGCTTTCTTT.